A single sample gave rise to the 18 T cell receptor beta chains below, sequenced in a study of T cells after yellow fever vaccination. TCRdb analysed the 5' RACE reads with MiXCR anew, one entry per CDR3 protein. The profile covers 170,000 or so distinct CDR3 sequences, with roughly 8.8% appearing a single time and around 35% taken by the ten largest. The material sequenced was CD8+ T cells sorted from PBMCs, taken 45 days after the yellow fever booster vaccination. The receptors come from a man aged 18 to 29 who received the YFV17D yellow fever vaccine.

This clonotype was seen only a few times. This sequence joins TRBV3-1 and TRBJ1-1; D is uncertain. V lost 3 bases, J lost 0 bases, and 11 bases lay in between. This CDR3 region has 15 residues. Germline V gene data show CDR1 as LGHDT and CDR2 as YNNKEL (reference sequence). Here the CDR3 reads CASSQALRLNTEAFF. DNA for the CDR3: TGTGCCAGCAGCCAGGCCTTACGGTTGAACACTGAAGCTTTCTTT. The full variable domain, rest sourced from reference TRBV3-1 and TRBJ1-1, is DTAVSQTPKYLVTQMGNDKSIKCEQNLGHDTMYWYKQDSKKFLKIMFSYNNKELIINETVPNRFSPKSPDKAHLNLHINSLELGDSAVYFCASSQALRLNTEAFFGQGTRLTVV.

The chain couples TRBV5-6 to TRBJ2-4; D not resolved. Germline V lookup: CDR1 SGHDT, CDR2 YYEEEE. V lost 3 bases and J lost 1, with 14 bases in between. The CDR3 spans 16 residues. CDR3 bases: TGTGCCAGCAGCTCCCAGGCGGTCGGGGCCAAAAACATTCAGTACTTC. Amino acids: CASSSQAVGAKNIQYF.

This clonotype was seen only once. The CDR3 DNA follows: TGTGCCAGCAGTTACACAGTGAGCTCTGGAAACACCATATATTTT. The encoded protein is CASSYTVSSGNTIYF. J is TRBJ1-3 and V is TRBV6-5; D call uncertain. V was clipped by 2 bases and J by 0 bases, with 8 bases between them. Looked up from germline, CDR1 is MNHEY and CDR2 is SVGAGI. The CDR3 is made up of 15 amino acids.

There are a few counts of this clonotype. One junction end does not reproduce the germline sequence, and a read error may be involved. J is TRBJ1-5 and V is TRBV6-2 or TRBV6-3; D remains ambiguous. Germline CDR1 reads MNHEY; CDR2 reads SVGEGT. The CDR3 runs to 14 residues. The CDR3 sequence: CASSYPGSIQPQHF. CDR3 DNA sequence: TGTGCCAGCAGTTACCCGGGGAGCATTCAGCCCCAGCATTTT.

The chain recombines TRBV6-2 or TRBV6-3 with TRBJ1-5; 7 positions match TRBD1. The CDR3 totals 13 residues. Trimming cost V 7 bases and J 6 bases; bases outside gene matches: 6. Germline CDR1 MNHEY, CDR2 SVGEGT. The chain's CDR3 is CASTSGGAQPQHF. CDR3 nucleotides: TGTGCCAGCACCTCAGGGGGAGCTCAGCCCCAGCATTTT.

Only a few counts were recorded for this clonotype. The chain combines TRBV12-5 with TRBJ2-7, with 11 nucleotides matching TRBD1. The V gene end was trimmed by 7 bases and the J gene end by 5 bases; junction bases not matched to a gene: 13. The CDR3 has 16 amino acids. The germline gives CDR1 LGHNT, CDR2 FRNRAP. For the CDR3, the DNA is TGTGCTAGTGCGGATCCCCCGGGGACAGGGGGGGACGAGCAGTACTTC. Translated: CASADPPGTGGDEQYF.

The rearrangement links TRBV5-1 to TRBJ2-2; the match to TRBD1 covers 9 bases. This CDR3 spans 18 amino acids. The V gene's germline CDR1 is SGHRS and CDR2 YFSETQ. Trimming removed 4 bases from V and 6 bases from J; junction bases left unmatched: 16. The CDR3 DNA follows: TGCGCCAGCAGCCCATTAATCCGGGACAGGGAGTACCCCGGGGAGCTGTTTTTT. This sequence encodes CASSPLIRDREYPGELFF.

This clonotype has a handful of counts. This rearrangement joins TRBV4-1 to TRBJ2-1, with 8 bases lining up with TRBD2. V shed 1 base and J 4 bases; nucleotides not matched to a gene: 12. CDR3 length equals 18 residues. Germline lookup yields CDR1 MGHRA and CDR2 YSYEKL. CDR3 in DNA: TGCGCCAGCAGCCAAGGGCCGGGACTAGTGGTCCCTTACAATGAGCAGTTCTTC. Encoded protein: CASSQGPGLVVPYNEQFF.

This clonotype has more than one count but fewer than ten. The chain recombines TRBV5-1 with TRBJ2-1; the D is unclear. This CDR3 has 15 amino acids. V was trimmed by 0 bases and J by 3 bases, leaving 10 bases between them. Germline V gives CDR1 SGHRS, CDR2 YFSETQ. CDR3 sequence: CASSLGAEYYNEQFF. DNA for the CDR3: TGCGCCAGCAGCTTGGGCGCAGAGTACTACAATGAGCAGTTCTTC. Drawing the rest from reference TRBV5-1 and TRBJ2-1, the complete variable domain is KAGVTQTPRYLIKTRGQQVTLSCSPISGHRSVSWYQQTPGQGLQFLFEYFSETQRNKGNFPGRFSGRQFSNSRSEMNVSTLELGDSALYLCASSLGAEYYNEQFFGPGTRLTVL.

J is TRBJ1-1 and V is TRBV7-9; TRBD1 aligns across 9 bases. Unmatched junction bases numbered 8, after V lost 5 bases and J lost 4 bases. CDR3 length: 15 residues. Germline V gives CDR1 SEHNR, CDR2 FQNEAQ (reference sequence). CDR3 sequence: CASSAAGTGTTEAFF. CDR3 bases: TGTGCCAGCAGCGCGGCCGGGACAGGGACCACTGAAGCTTTCTTT.

The table lists this clonotype with a few counts. V and J are TRBV5-1 and TRBJ1-2, with TRBD1 as a possible D gene (6 bases). Per the germline V gene, CDR1 is SGHRS and CDR2 is YFSETQ. Trimming pared 5 bases from V and 8 bases from J, leaving 19 bases between. This CDR3 is built from 14 residues. This chain's CDR3 is CASSSAVGARGYTF. The CDR3 DNA is TGCGCCAGCAGTTCGGCGGTGGGGGCTAGAGGCTACACCTTC. Full variable domain (outside the CDR3, taken from reference TRBV5-1 and TRBJ1-2): KAGVTQTPRYLIKTRGQQVTLSCSPISGHRSVSWYQQTPGQGLQFLFEYFSETQRNKGNFPGRFSGRQFSNSRSEMNVSTLELGDSALYLCASSSAVGARGYTFGSGTRLTVV.

This rearrangement joins TRBV7-8 to TRBJ2-5, with D tentatively TRBD2 (6 bases). Germline V gene sequence: CDR1 SGHVS, CDR2 FQNEAQ. The CDR3 runs 14 residues. The germline V and J ends were trimmed by 2 bases and 5 bases, with 12 bases remaining between them. The CDR3 DNA sequence: TGTGCCAGCAGCTTATTGTGGGAGGCGGAGACCCAGTACTTC. It encodes CASSLLWEAETQYF.

This clonotype was found a few times. This rearrangement joins TRBV6-6 to TRBJ2-6; D not certain. Germline V CDR1 and CDR2: MNHNY, SVGAGI (reference sequence). CDR3 length: 16 amino acids. V gave up 2 bases and J gave up 4 bases, with 12 bases separating them. CDR3 loop: CASSYPPRSGANVLTF. The DNA for the CDR3 is TGTGCCAGCAGTTACCCACCCAGGTCCGGGGCCAACGTCCTGACTTTC.

Ten or more counts support this clonotype. The gene calls are TRBV6-2 or TRBV6-3 and TRBJ1-2; D unresolved. Germline lookup yields CDR1 MNHEY and CDR2 SVGEGT. The CDR3 length is 18 residues. The germline V and J ends were trimmed by 4 bases and 0 bases, with 21 bases remaining between them. CDR3 region: CASSSFPRLAEANYGYTF. The CDR3 DNA follows: TGTGCCAGCAGTTCCTTCCCAAGGTTAGCGGAGGCTAACTATGGCTACACCTTC.

This clonotype was counted only a few times. DNA for the CDR3: TGTGCCAGCTGCAGGGGCATGGGGGAGACCCAGTACTTC. As protein: CASCRGMGETQYF. The chain joins TRBV28 to TRBJ2-5; D perhaps matches TRBD1 (6 bases). The CDR3 totals 13 residues. The germline CDR1 and CDR2 sequences are MDHEN and SYDVKM. V was shortened by 8 bases and J by 5 bases, with 15 bases between the two germline ends.

This clonotype was seen ten or more times. The chain combines TRBV12-3 or TRBV12-4 with TRBJ1-2; TRBD1 matches at 8 bases. V dropped 4 bases and J dropped 2; count of bases not matched to a gene: 3. This CDR3 is built from 14 residues. The CDR3 sequence is CASSSGQANYGYTF. The CDR3 DNA follows: TGTGCCAGCAGTTCGGGACAGGCAAACTATGGCTACACCTTC.

This clonotype has only a few counts. The chain uses TRBV4-2 and TRBJ2-1; 8 nucleotides match TRBD2. Trimming at V came to 7 bases and at J to 8 bases, leaving 13 bases not matched to a gene. The germline CDR1 and CDR2 sequences are LGHNA and YNFKEQ. This CDR3 has 15 residues. The CDR3 reads CASNPGGAPGDEQFF. The CDR3 DNA is TGTGCCAGCAACCCGGGAGGGGCCCCCGGGGATGAGCAGTTCTTC.

This clonotype was detected only a few times. The chain joins TRBV6-2 or TRBV6-3 to TRBJ1-5, with a possible D match to TRBD1 (6 bases). The germline V and J ends were trimmed by 4 bases and 4 bases, with 11 bases remaining between them. Germline V lookup: CDR1 MNHEY, CDR2 SVGEGT. The CDR3 runs 14 residues. For the CDR3, the DNA is TGTGCCAGCAGTTGGGTGGACAGAAATCAGCCCCAGCATTTT. Translating gives CASSWVDRNQPQHF.